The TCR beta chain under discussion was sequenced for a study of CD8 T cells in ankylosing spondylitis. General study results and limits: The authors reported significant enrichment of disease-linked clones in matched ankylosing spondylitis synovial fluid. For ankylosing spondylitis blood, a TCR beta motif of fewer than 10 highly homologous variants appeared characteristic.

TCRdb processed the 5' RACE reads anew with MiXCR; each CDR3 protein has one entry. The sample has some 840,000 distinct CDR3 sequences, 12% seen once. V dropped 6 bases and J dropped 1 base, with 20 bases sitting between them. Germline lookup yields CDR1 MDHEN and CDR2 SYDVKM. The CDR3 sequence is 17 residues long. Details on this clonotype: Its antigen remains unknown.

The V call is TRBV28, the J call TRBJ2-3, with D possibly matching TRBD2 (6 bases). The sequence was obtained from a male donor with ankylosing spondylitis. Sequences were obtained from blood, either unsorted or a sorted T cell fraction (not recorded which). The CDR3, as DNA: TGTGCCAGCAGCCATCTACTAGCTGGGTCAGGCACAGATACGCAGTATTTT. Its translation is CASSHLLAGSGTDTQYF.